These 26 T cell receptor beta chains were sequenced from one sample in a study of blood T cells in healthy people across ages. Using a J-beta primer mix together with a sample-barcoded 5' primer, a second PCR was run for about 6 to 12 cycles. TCRdb used MiXCR to reprocess the 5' RACE reads, holding one entry per CDR3 protein. The sample lists approximately 700,000 distinct CDR3 sequences, 32% occurring once. Sequencing was done on a sample of blood. All receptors derive from a woman older than 75 in good health.

This clonotype was observed a few times. A much larger clonotype is one base distant, so this may be a read error. The chain joins TRBV5-1 to TRBJ2-5; 8 nucleotides line up with TRBD2. CDR1 is SGHRS, CDR2 YFSETQ, per germline. The CDR3 runs to 15 residues. V lost 3 bases to trimming and J lost 11 bases; unmatched junction nucleotides: 15. DNA of the CDR3: TGCGCCAGCAGCTGGGTTCGGGGGGGCGATTGGGAGCAGTACTTC. Translated: CASSWVRGGDWEQYF.

Many counts were recorded for this clonotype. The J gene is TRBJ2-7, the V gene TRBV11-3, with TRBD1 matching 11 bases. Germline CDR1 and CDR2: SGHNT and YENEEA. CDR3 length: 15 residues. After removal of 0 bases from V and 4 bases from J, the junction contained 2 bases not matched to a gene. The CDR3 here is CASSLDGTGGYEQYF. CDR3 coding DNA: TGTGCCAGCAGCTTAGATGGGACAGGGGGGTACGAGCAGTACTTC.

This clonotype was detected many times. The rearrangement uses TRBV27 and TRBJ2-7; 7 positions agree with TRBD1. Trimming took 5 bases from V and 7 from J; bases not matched to a gene: 11. In germline, CDR1 is MNHEY, CDR2 SMNVEV (reference sequence). The CDR3 has 14 amino acids. The CDR3: CASSPLNRGREQYF. The CDR3 DNA follows: TGTGCCAGCAGTCCCCTTAATAGGGGGCGTGAGCAGTACTTC.

A few counts support this clonotype. CDR3 nucleotides: TGTGCCAGCAGCTTAGCCGTTGGGACAGGGGACACTGAAGCTTTCTTT. It translates to CASSLAVGTGDTEAFF. V and J are TRBV7-9 and TRBJ1-1, with 10 bases lining up with TRBD1. From germline, CDR1 is SEHNR and CDR2 FQNEAQ (reference sequence). The CDR3 length is 16 residues. Germline trimming cut 0 bases from V and 3 bases from J; bases unmatched to any gene: 4. Full variable domain (remainder filled in from reference TRBV7-9 and TRBJ1-1): DTGVSQNPRHKITKRGQNVTFRCDPISEHNRLYWYRQTLGQGPEFLTYFQNEAQLEKSRLLSDRFSAERPKGSFSTLEIQRTEQGDSAMYLCASSLAVGTGDTEAFFGQGTRLTVV.

This clonotype was counted only a few times. The genes are TRBV20-1 and TRBJ2-1; 8 nucleotides match TRBD2. Germline CDR1 reads DFQATT; CDR2 reads SNEGSKA (reference sequence). V dropped 6 bases and J dropped 2; count of bases not matched to a gene: 9. This CDR3 region has 15 residues. The CDR3 DNA sequence: TGCAGTGCCGAGGAGGCTAGCGGGCCCTACAATGAGCAGTTCTTC. It yields the protein CSAEEASGPYNEQFF.

The CDR3: CASSHTIDQMNGYTF. Here the CDR3 DNA reads TGTGCCAGCAGCCACACTATCGATCAGATGAATGGCTACACCTTC. The chain is built from TRBV3-1 and TRBJ1-2; D gene uncertain. Germline V lookup: CDR1 LGHDT, CDR2 YNNKEL (reference sequence). The CDR3 is 15 residues long. V lost 3 bases to trimming and J lost 6 bases, with 17 bases between them.

This clonotype was counted many times. This chain links TRBV7-7 with TRBJ2-1; 9 nucleotides align to TRBD2. V dropped 5 bases and J dropped 9; count of bases not matched to a gene: 11. Germline-derived CDR1 and CDR2 are SSHAT and FNYEAQ (reference sequence). CDR3 length: 15 residues. The CDR3 loop reads CASSPAAGGHVEQFF. CDR3 DNA: TGTGCCAGCAGCCCCGCGGCGGGGGGGCATGTTGAGCAGTTCTTC.

This clonotype was detected ten times or more. The chain couples TRBV5-1 to TRBJ2-7, with D perhaps matching TRBD2 (6 bases). With 1 base removed from V and 0 bases from J, the gap between germline ends came to 11 bases. This CDR3 has 15 residues. In germline, CDR1 is SGHRS, CDR2 YFSETQ. The CDR3 reads CASSLFGGYSYEQYF. The DNA of the CDR3 is TGCGCCAGCAGCTTGTTTGGGGGGTACTCCTACGAGCAGTACTTC.

The chain is built from TRBV6-6 and TRBJ1-4; D is undetermined. Per germline, CDR1 MNHNY and CDR2 SVGAGI (reference sequence). CDR3 size: 14 residues. V was clipped by 8 bases and J by 8 bases, with 18 bases between them. The CDR3 protein is CASFFGGVGEKLFF. CDR3 bases: TGTGCCAGCTTCTTCGGAGGAGTGGGGGAAAAACTGTTTTTT.

This clonotype was counted many times. This sequence joins TRBV12-3 or TRBV12-4 and TRBJ2-1; 7 bases line up with TRBD1. The CDR3 extends over 15 amino acids. With V trimmed by 5 bases and J by 14 bases, 18 bases remained unmatched. CDR3 in amino acids: CASSPDRVAVLTEFF. CDR3 coding DNA: TGTGCCAGCAGTCCTGACAGGGTAGCAGTTCTGACCGAGTTCTTC.

The chain is built from TRBV20-1 and TRBJ2-2; D ambiguous. The CDR3 is made up of 12 amino acids. V lost 5 bases and J lost 8, with 12 bases in between. The V gene's germline CDR1 is DFQATT and CDR2 SNEGSKA (reference sequence). The CDR3 bases are TGCAGTGCTCGAATATCTTGGGGGGAGCTGTTTTTT. Its protein is CSARISWGELFF.

V and J are TRBV9 and TRBJ2-1; 7 bases match TRBD1. The CDR3 runs to 13 residues. V lost 4 bases and J lost 6; bases outside the gene matches: 4. From germline, CDR1 is SGDLS and CDR2 YYNGEE. The DNA for the CDR3 is TGTGCCAGCAGCAAAACAGGGGTCAATGAGCAGTTCTTC. Translation: CASSKTGVNEQFF.

This clonotype appeared many times. This chain links TRBV9 with TRBJ2-7; tentative D call: TRBD1 (6 bases). The CDR3 length is 14 residues. Germline lookup yields CDR1 SGDLS and CDR2 YYNGEE. V shed 4 bases and J shed 0 bases, with 11 bases lying between them. The CDR3 protein is CASSPRTDSYEQYF. CDR3 DNA: TGTGCCAGCAGCCCACGGACAGACTCCTACGAGCAGTACTTC.

CDR3 residues: CASSPPLDDERYF. CDR3 coding DNA: TGTGCCAGCTCACCACCTCTCGACGATGAGCGGTACTTC. The chain carries TRBV18 and TRBJ2-5; D call uncertain. Germline CDR1 and CDR2: KGHSH and LQKENI. Trimming took 0 bases from V and 13 from J, leaving 15 bases between them. This CDR3 contains 13 residues.

This chain connects TRBV9 to TRBJ2-1; D is perhaps TRBD1 (7 bases). The CDR3 is 14 amino acids. Germline-derived CDR1 and CDR2 are SGDLS and YYNGEE. V shed 8 bases and J shed 0 bases, with 12 bases lying between them. In nucleotides, the CDR3 is TGTGCCAGTGCCCAGGGGGGCTCCTACAATGAGCAGTTCTTC. Translation: CASAQGGSYNEQFF.

Ten or more counts support this clonotype. The rearrangement uses TRBV20-1 and TRBJ2-7, with D possibly matching TRBD1 (6 bases). Germline lookup yields CDR1 DFQATT and CDR2 SNEGSKA (reference sequence). The CDR3 contains 14 residues. Trimming cost V 2 bases and J 0 bases, with 11 bases left between them. CDR3 residues: CSARFQGSSYEQYF. CDR3 DNA: TGCAGTGCTAGATTTCAGGGGAGCTCCTACGAGCAGTACTTC.

This clonotype was seen many times. This chain connects TRBV5-1 to TRBJ2-7; 7 bases line up with TRBD1. Per the germline V gene, CDR1 is SGHRS and CDR2 is YFSETQ. The CDR3 has 14 residues. The trim removed 4 bases at V and 6 bases at J, leaving 10 bases unmatched. CDR3 in DNA: TGCGCCAGCAGCACCCCGGGACAGTTACGCGAGCAGTACTTC. Its translation: CASSTPGQLREQYF.

This clonotype was seen a handful of times. The chain has TRBV7-2 and TRBJ2-1, with 15 bases matching TRBD2. From germline, CDR1 is SGHTA and CDR2 FQGNSA. The CDR3 spans 17 residues. V lost 5 bases to trimming and J lost 7 bases; unmatched junction nucleotides: 9. CDR3 sequence: CASSPGLAGGPRNEQFF. CDR3 sequence (DNA): TGTGCCAGCAGCCCAGGACTAGCGGGGGGGCCTAGGAATGAGCAGTTCTTC.

This clonotype was seen at least ten times. This chain uses TRBV7-2 with TRBJ2-7, with D unclear. The CDR3 consists of 15 residues. CDR1 is SGHTA, CDR2 FQGNSA, per germline. V was trimmed by 0 bases and J by 4 bases, leaving 13 bases between them. CDR3 nucleotides: TGTGCCAGCAGCTTAGCCACAGCATATTGGTACGAGCAGTACTTC. Protein: CASSLATAYWYEQYF.

Details on this clonotype: One end of the junction is discordant with germline, which a read error may explain. This chain connects TRBV3-1 to TRBJ2-5; maybe TRBD2 (6 bases). Germline V gives CDR1 LGHDT, CDR2 YNNKEL (reference sequence). The CDR3 totals 12 residues. The DNA for the CDR3 is TGCGCCAGCAGCCAAGCTAGGGAGGCCCAGTACTTC. Translation gives CASSQAREAQYF.

This clonotype was observed a few times. This could be a read error, since a much larger clone is one nucleotide away. The rearrangement uses TRBV20-1 and TRBJ2-7, with TRBD1 matching over 7 bases. Germline V gene lookup returns CDR1 DFQATT and CDR2 SNEGSKA (reference sequence). The CDR3 loop spans 12 amino acids. Trimming cost V 4 bases and J 7 bases; bases outside gene matches: 7. The CDR3 DNA reads TGCAGTGCTACCCCACAGGGGAATGAGCAGTACTTC. It codes for CSATPQGNEQYF.

This clonotype came up many times. The chain couples TRBV6-6 to TRBJ2-7, with TRBD2 matching over 12 bases. V lost 7 bases to trimming and J lost 7 bases; unmatched junction nucleotides: 14. CDR1 MNHNY and CDR2 SVGAGI come from the germline V gene (reference sequence). The CDR3 is made up of 16 amino acids. For the CDR3, the DNA is TGTGCCAGCACTTCCCTGACTAGCGGGGGAACTGGGGAGCAGTACTTC. It codes for CASTSLTSGGTGEQYF.

The V gene is TRBV28, the J gene TRBJ2-3, with TRBD2 identical over 9 bases. Germline trimming cut 7 bases from V and 5 bases from J; bases unmatched to any gene: 7. This CDR3 spans 14 amino acids. Germline assignment: CDR1 MDHEN and CDR2 SYDVKM. As DNA, the CDR3 is TGTGCCAGCACCACTAGCGGGTATTTAGATACGCAGTATTTT. Its protein product is CASTTSGYLDTQYF. The whole variable domain, remainder taken from reference TRBV28 and TRBJ2-3, is DVKVTQSSRYLVKRTGEKVFLECVQDMDHENMFWYRQDPGLGLRLIYFSYDVKMKEKGDIPEGYSVSREKKERFSLILESASTNQTSMYLCASTTSGYLDTQYFGPGTRLTVL.

This clonotype was picked up many times. This chain uses TRBV6-6 with TRBJ2-3; 8 nucleotides agree with TRBD2. V shed 5 bases, J shed 1 base, and the junction held 5 bases outside the gene matches. This CDR3 spans 15 amino acids. Germline assignment: CDR1 MNHNY and CDR2 SVGAGI (reference sequence). The CDR3 region is CASSEKRGRTDTQYF. The CDR3, as DNA: TGTGCCAGCAGTGAGAAGCGGGGGCGCACAGATACGCAGTATTTT.

Remarks on this clonotype: A much larger clone sits a single nucleotide away, making a read error possible. The chain employs TRBV28 and TRBJ1-5; D unresolved. The CDR3 has 12 amino acids. The V gene's germline CDR1 is MDHEN and CDR2 SYDVKM. CDR3 DNA sequence: TGTGCCACCCAGGTGGGGAATCAGTCCCAGCATTTT. This sequence encodes CATQVGNQSQHF.

This clonotype came up many times. This chain joins TRBV12-3 or TRBV12-4 and TRBJ1-1; 12 bases are a match to TRBD1. V lost 5 bases to trimming and J lost 4 bases; unmatched junction nucleotides: 11. CDR3 length: 17 amino acids. The CDR3 reads CASSPGQGASRFTEAFF. The CDR3 region has the DNA TGTGCCAGCAGTCCGGGACAGGGGGCATCCAGATTCACTGAAGCTTTCTTT.